This T cell receptor beta chain derives from a study of cytomegalovirus exposure and HLA in healthy donors listed by TCRdb under 2017. Looking at the study overall: According to a later analysis, the 120 or so validation repertoires were produced on the same platform as the roughly 700 repertoires of the first cohort. Besides the first cohort of approximately 710 subjects, a separate validation cohort made up of 120 different subjects was used. The study combined high-throughput TCR immunosequencing, statistical association of individual TCRs with disease status, and machine learning to predict cytomegalovirus infection status. The aim of the study was to test whether cataloging public T cell receptors could identify signatures of past pathogen exposure.

CDR1 and CDR2 (SGHNT, YENEEA) derive from the germline V gene. Taken from cysteine to phenylalanine, the CDR3 has 17 residues. Only the CDR3 part of the read is kept: 51 bases, read in frame from the first base. V has 5 bases trimmed and J has 8 bases trimmed; junction bases matching no gene number 14. The library was produced with the immunoSEQ multiplex PCR assay. From the authors' description of their analysis: A statistical classification framework was built to diagnose cytomegalovirus status from the catalog of TCR beta chain sequences. Imported from immuneACCESS, the table was reduced by TCRdb to in-frame sequences with V and J called. These copies leave out some clones; in studies compared against another copy, an unresolved V gene accounts for under half, and the cause of the remainder is not known. D and trimming were read from the DNA, whereas the V and J calls and clone size are those reported in that table. Present in this sample are approximately 180,000 clones, around 86% of which were seen just once. About 1.6% of the sample belongs to the ten largest clones.

The donors belonged to the validation cohort of around 120 subjects, which was separate from the roughly 700-subject first cohort. A single count supports this clone. The antigen this receptor binds is unknown. Within one base of it there is no much larger clone, and no base qualities were kept. The research as a whole found: All 120 or so repertoires were used to score co-occurrence in the validation cohort in a later analysis, because that analysis had no HLA typing for the cohort. Cytomegalovirus status was reported to be diagnosed by the classifier with high specificity and sensitivity in both the original and validation cohorts. A later analysis found that TCRs clustered in the first cohort also tended to co-occur in the 95 to 150 validation repertoires, with 94% of cluster scores above 0. In the study, roughly 160 TCR beta chains were listed as associated with cytomegalovirus. It was suggested by the authors that the approach could potentially be generalized to other disease states and immunological phenotypes. In vitro tests confirmed that a few of the cytomegalovirus-associated TCR beta chains recognize cytomegalovirus antigens. Most TCR sequences were observed very rarely across donors, whereas some public TCRs were present in many individuals.

This receptor chain uses TRBV11-3 and TRBJ2-1; 11 of the junction bases match TRBD2. This receptor was obtained from a young woman in good health and CMV-seronegative. Sequenced: PBMCs. The nucleotide sequence is TGTGCCAGCAGCCTAGGGGGGGGACTAGCGGTCTGGGATGAGCAGTTCTTC. The translation is CASSLGGGLAVWDEQFF.